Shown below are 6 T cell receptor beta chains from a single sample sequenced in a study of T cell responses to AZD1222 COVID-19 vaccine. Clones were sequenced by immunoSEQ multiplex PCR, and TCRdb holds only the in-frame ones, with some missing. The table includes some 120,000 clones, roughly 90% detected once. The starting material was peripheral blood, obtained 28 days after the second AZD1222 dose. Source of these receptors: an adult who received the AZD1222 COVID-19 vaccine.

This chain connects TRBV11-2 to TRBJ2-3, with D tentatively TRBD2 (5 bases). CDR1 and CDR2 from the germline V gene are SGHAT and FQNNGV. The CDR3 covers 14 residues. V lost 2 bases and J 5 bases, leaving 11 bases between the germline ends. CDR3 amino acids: CASSLSGWGDTQYF. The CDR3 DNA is TGTGCCAGCAGCTTATCGGGGTGGGGAGATACGCAGTATTTT.

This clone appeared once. The CDR3 nucleotides read TGTGCCAGCAGTCCAACTATACGGGAAAAACTGTTTTTT. This encodes CASSPTIREKLFF. V is TRBV28 and J is TRBJ1-4; D unclear. Germline V gene lookup returns CDR1 MDHEN and CDR2 SYDVKM. The CDR3 spans 13 residues. V was cut by 5 bases and J by 8 bases, with 12 bases left in between.

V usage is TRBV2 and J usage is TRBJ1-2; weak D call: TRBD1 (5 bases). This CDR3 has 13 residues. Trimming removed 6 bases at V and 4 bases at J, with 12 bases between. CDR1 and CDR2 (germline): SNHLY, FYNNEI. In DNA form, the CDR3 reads TGTGCCAGCAGGGGCCAAGACAGCTATGGCTACACCTTC. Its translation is CASRGQDSYGYTF.

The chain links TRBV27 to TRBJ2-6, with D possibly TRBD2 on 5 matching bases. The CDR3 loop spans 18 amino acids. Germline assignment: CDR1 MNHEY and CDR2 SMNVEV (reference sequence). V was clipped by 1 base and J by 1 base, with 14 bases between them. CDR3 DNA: TGTGCCAGCAGTTTATACCCCGGCGCGGGTTCTGGGGCCAACGTCCTGACTTTC. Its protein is CASSLYPGAGSGANVLTF.

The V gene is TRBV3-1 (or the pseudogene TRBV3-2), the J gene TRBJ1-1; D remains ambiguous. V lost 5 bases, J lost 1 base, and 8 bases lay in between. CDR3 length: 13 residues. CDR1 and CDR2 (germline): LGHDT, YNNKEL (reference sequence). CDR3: CASSDTGNTEAFF. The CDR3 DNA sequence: TGTGCCAGCAGCGACACTGGGAACACTGAAGCTTTCTTT.

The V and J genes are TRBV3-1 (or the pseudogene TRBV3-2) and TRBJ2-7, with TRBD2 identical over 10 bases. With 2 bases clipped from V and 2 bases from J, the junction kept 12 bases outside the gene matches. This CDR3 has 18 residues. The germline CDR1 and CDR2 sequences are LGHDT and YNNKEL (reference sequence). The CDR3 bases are TGTGCCAGCAGCCAACAACGGACTAGCGGATTCCTAGCCTACGAGCAGTACTTC. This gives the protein CASSQQRTSGFLAYEQYF.